A selection of T cell receptor beta chains follows, all from one sample in a study of OX40 agonist ivuxolimab in advanced cancers. The repertoire was sequenced with immunoSEQ multiplex PCR; TCRdb's copy has only in-frame clones and lacks some. In the table there are about 75,000 clones, roughly 90% of which are singletons. This specimen consisted of CD4+ or CD8+ T cells sorted from blood, obtained in a trial of the OX40 agonist ivuxolimab. The receptor set was obtained from an adult with an advanced solid tumor such as melanoma, head and neck, liver or kidney cancer. Each CDR3 is given with its conserved first and last residue. A D gene is named only where the DNA matches it firmly. The size of a clone is reported for some rows only, either as once, few or many, or as a class for expanded clones.

clone_size	d_call	v_call	j_call	cdr3_aa	cdr3_nt
-	-	TRBV2	TRBJ1-1	CASSQQGGIEAFF	TGTGCCAGCAGTCAACAGGGTGGAATTGAAGCTTTCTTT
-	-	TRBV7-2	TRBJ2-1	CASSYRSGHEQFF	TGTGCCAGCAGCTACAGAAGTGGCCATGAGCAGTTCTTC
-	-	TRBV2	TRBJ2-3	CASSENRDTDTQYF	TGTGCCAGCAGTGAAAACAGGGATACAGATACGCAGTATTTT
-	TRBD1	TRBV9	TRBJ2-2	CASSLRQGSTGELFF	TGTGCCAGCAGCTTAAGACAGGGTTCAACCGGGGAGCTGTTTTTT
-	TRBD2	TRBV6-6	TRBJ2-7	CASSYSPSGGPYEQYF	TGTGCCAGCAGTTACTCTCCCAGCGGGGGTCCCTACGAGCAGTACTTC
-	TRBD2	TRBV4-1	TRBJ2-3	CASSQGLAPSTDTQYF	TGCGCCAGCAGCCAGGGACTAGCTCCAAGCACAGATACGCAGTATTTT
-	TRBD1	TRBV9	TRBJ2-3	CASRDRATGTQYF	TGTGCCAGCAGGGACAGGGCCACAGGTACGCAGTATTTT
-	-	TRBV27	TRBJ1-5	CASSPRILTGNQPQHF	TGTGCCAGCAGTCCTAGGATTCTTACCGGCAATCAGCCCCAGCATTTT
-	TRBD2	TRBV27	TRBJ2-7	CASSSGTSGMREQYF	TGTGCCAGCAGTTCCGGGACTAGCGGGATGAGGGAGCAGTACTTC
-	TRBD1	TRBV19	TRBJ1-2	CASSLQGAGLSYGYTF	TGTGCCAGTAGTTTGCAGGGGGCCGGGCTCAGCTATGGCTACACCTTC
-	-	TRBV28	TRBJ1-2	CASSPKQDYGYTF	TGTGCCAGCAGCCCAAAACAAGACTATGGCTACACCTTC
-	-	TRBV5-6	TRBJ1-4	CASSWRVGLGDEKLFF	TGTGCCAGCAGCTGGAGGGTTGGGCTTGGGGACGAAAAACTGTTTTTT
-	-	TRBV29-1	TRBJ1-2	CSGDSGRGGYTF	TGCAGCGGCGACTCCGGGAGAGGTGGCTACACCTTC
-	TRBD2	TRBV5-1	TRBJ2-7	CASSLVAGSYEQYF	TGCGCCAGCAGCTTGGTAGCGGGATCTTACGAGCAGTACTTC
-	-	TRBV5-1	TRBJ1-3	CATRGSFSGNTIYF	TGCGCCACAAGGGGCAGCTTCTCTGGAAACACCATATATTTT
-	TRBD1	TRBV14	TRBJ1-1	CASSPAGTDMNTEAFF	TGTGCCAGCAGCCCTGCGGGGACAGACATGAACACTGAAGCTTTCTTT
-	-	TRBV10-2	TRBJ2-5	CASSEVGGETQYF	TGCGCCAGCAGTGAGGTGGGGGGAGAGACCCAGTACTTC
-	-	TRBV4-1	TRBJ1-1	CATEGGDTEAFF	TGCGCCACCGAGGGGGGGGACACTGAAGCTTTCTTT
-	-	TRBV30	TRBJ2-7	CAWRGRASYEQYF	TGTGCCTGGAGGGGGCGGGCGTCCTACGAGCAGTACTTC
once	-	TRBV5-6	TRBJ2-1	CASDAYNEQFF	TGTGCCAGCGACGCTTACAATGAGCAGTTCTTC
-	-	TRBV7-8	TRBJ1-1	CASSLEFVTEAFF	TGTGCCAGCAGCTTAGAGTTTGTCACTGAAGCTTTCTTT
-	-	TRBV7-9	TRBJ2-3	CASSLWADTQYF	TGTGCCAGCAGCTTATGGGCAGATACGCAGTATTTT
-	-	TRBV30	TRBJ1-3	CAWRPGARSGNTIYF	TGTGCCTGGAGGCCAGGGGCCCGCTCTGGAAACACCATATATTTT
-	-	TRBV7-8	TRBJ2-7	CASSLEGGSSYF	TGTGCCAGCAGCTTAGAGGGGGGGAGTAGTTACTTC
-	TRBD1	TRBV10-3	TRBJ2-7	CATTSGTGVVEQYF	TGTGCCACCACCTCCGGGACAGGGGTCGTCGAGCAGTACTTC
once	-	TRBV29-1	TRBJ2-3	CTLGEGADTQYF	TGCACCCTAGGCGAGGGCGCAGATACGCAGTATTTT
-	TRBD2	TRBV7-9	TRBJ2-3	CASSPLSGGTPSTDTQYF	TGTGCCAGCAGCCCACTGTCGGGGGGAACCCCTAGCACAGATACGCAGTATTTT